Sequencing of this T cell receptor (beta chain) was carried out in a study of cytomegalovirus exposure and HLA in healthy donors. The CDR3 length is 14 residues. Germline CDR1 and CDR2: SEHNR and FQNEAQ (reference sequence). Losses at the gene ends were 5 bases for V and 3 bases for J; bases not matched to a gene: 4. Study-wide findings and caveats: Earlier findings revealed that most TCR beta V segments proved productive either about 90% or about 30% of the time. CMV serostatus stood as the only immune exposure information on hand.

This clone was seen only a few times. Its antigen is not known. The PCR ran on 60 Vbeta and 13 Jbeta primers. Libraries were prepared by immunoSEQ multiplex PCR; TCRdb keeps only in-frame clonotypes and omits some of them. The repertoire holds some 190,000 clones, with around 83% as singletons. This receptor was identified in a man aged 40-55 years in good health and CMV-seropositive. The chain combines TRBV7-9 with TRBJ2-7; 10 nucleotides agree with TRBD2. The sample was PBMCs. This CDR3 is CASSPLAGVYEQYF. As DNA, the CDR3 is TGTGCCAGCAGCCCGCTAGCGGGAGTCTACGAGCAGTACTTC.